This is a list of T cell receptor beta chains from one sample in a study of shared clonotypes between healthy human individuals. The assay was immunoSEQ multiplex PCR, and TCRdb's table has in-frame clones only and misses some. The repertoire holds about 2.3 million clones, with approximately 95% as singletons. Sequencing was carried out using naive CD4+ T cells from PBMCs. The receptor source for this set is a young man in good health. Some clones in this sample may be carry-over from other donors' samples. Both conserved end residues are part of each CDR3. Each record gives: V gene, J gene, clone size, D gene, CDR3 length, CDR3 DNA, CDR3 protein. A D gene is named only where the DNA matches it firmly. Rows may omit the clone size; those that give it use once, few, many or a size class.

TRBV5-1,TRBJ1-4,-,-,17,TGCGCCAGCAGCTTGGGGGTCAGGGACAAACATAATGAAAAACTGTTTTTT,CASSLGVRDKHNEKLFF
TRBV9,TRBJ2-6,once,-,18,TGTGCCAGCAGCGTTAGACAGGCCGGTTGGTCTGGGGCCAACGTCCTGACTTTC,CASSVRQAGWSGANVLTF
TRBV28,TRBJ2-7,-,-,13,TGTGCCAGCAGCCGTGGACCAGACTACGAGCAGTACTTC,CASSRGPDYEQYF
TRBV14,TRBJ2-7,-,TRBD1,12,TGTGCCAGCAGCGGGGACAGCTACGAGCAGTACTTC,CASSGDSYEQYF
TRBV5-1,TRBJ2-2,-,-,14,TGCGCCAGCAGCATCGTAGTCTGGACCGGGGAGCTGTTTTTT,CASSIVVWTGELFF
TRBV7-3,TRBJ2-1,-,TRBD2,13,TGTGCCAGCAGCCCTAGGACTAGCGATGAGCAGTTCTTC,CASSPRTSDEQFF
TRBV9,TRBJ2-7,-,-,13,TGTGCCAGCAGCGTAGGTTTTTCCTACGAGCAGTACTTC,CASSVGFSYEQYF
TRBV28,TRBJ1-4,-,-,14,TGTGCCAGCAGTTCCCCTTCCCAGATGGAAAAACTGTTTTTT,CASSSPSQMEKLFF
TRBV7-9,TRBJ2-3,-,TRBD1,14,TGTGCCAGCAGCCGCCCGACAGGGTTTGATACGCAGTATTTT,CASSRPTGFDTQYF
TRBV27,TRBJ1-3,-,TRBD1,15,TGTGCCAGCAGGAGTCAACAGGGGACCGTCGGCACCATATATTTT,CASRSQQGTVGTIYF
TRBV18,TRBJ2-7,-,TRBD2,16,TGTGCCAGCTCACCACCGAGCGGCGGGAGGAGTTACGAGCAGTACTTC,CASSPPSGGRSYEQYF
TRBV27,TRBJ1-2,-,TRBD1,14,TGTGCCAGCAGTTCATGGGGGACAGGTGGGGGCTACACCTTC,CASSSWGTGGGYTF
TRBV20-1,TRBJ1-2,-,-,11,TGCAGTGCTCCTAAAACGGGAGGCTACACCTTC,CSAPKTGGYTF